The 13 T cell receptor beta chains listed next were all sequenced from one sample in a study of blood T cells in healthy people across ages. The authors ran a second PCR of roughly 6 to 11 cycles using a sample-barcoded 5' primer and a J-beta primer mix. TCRdb itself ran the 5' RACE reads through MiXCR, one entry per CDR3 protein. Of approximately 690,000 distinct CDR3 sequences in the sample, under 70% were seen once. Specimen: blood. The receptors stem from a man aged 55-75 years in good health.

The CDR3 loop is CASTAQSTDTQYF. The DNA of the CDR3 is TGTGCCAGCACCGCACAGAGCACAGATACGCAGTATTTT. The J gene is TRBJ2-3, the V gene TRBV11-1, with D unclear. The germline V gene encodes CDR1 SGHAT and CDR2 FQDESV (reference sequence). Trimming pared 7 bases from V and 0 bases from J, leaving 8 bases between. This CDR3 is 13 amino acids long. The full variable domain, in which reference TRBV11-1 and TRBJ2-3 provide the parts outside the CDR3, is EAEVAQSPRYKITEKSQAVAFWCDPISGHATLYWYRQILGQGPELLVQFQDESVVDDSQLPKDRFSAERLKGVDSTLKIQPAELGDSAMYLCASTAQSTDTQYFGPGTRLTVL.

This clonotype was detected many times. This chain uses TRBV6-5 with TRBJ1-2; D is unclear. The germline V gene encodes CDR1 MNHEY and CDR2 SVGAGI. CDR3 length: 15 amino acids. Trimming stripped 2 bases from V and 4 bases from J, with 14 bases between. The CDR3 loop is CASSYDGSGSYGYTF. The CDR3 DNA sequence: TGTGCCAGCAGTTACGACGGCAGCGGATCCTATGGCTACACCTTC.

The J gene is TRBJ2-5, the V gene TRBV20-1; tentative D call: TRBD1 (5 bases). The V end was cut by 5 bases, the J end by 1 base, with 17 bases between. From germline, CDR1 is DFQATT and CDR2 SNEGSKA (reference sequence). The CDR3 is made up of 15 amino acids. The CDR3 is CSAQGPGQIQETQYF. CDR3 coding DNA: TGCAGTGCTCAGGGCCCCGGGCAGATCCAAGAGACCCAGTACTTC.

V gene TRBV5-6 combines with J gene TRBJ2-1; TRBD2 is a possible D gene (6 bases). The J call could be wrong; TRBJ2-7 is a better fit for the DNA end. Germline CDR1 SGHDT, CDR2 YYEEEE. This CDR3 contains 15 residues. In nucleotides, the CDR3 is TGTGCCAGCAGCAGTTGGGGGGTCTGGAACTACGAGCAGTACTTC. Amino acids: CASSSWGVWNYEQYF.

V gene TRBV10-2 combines with J gene TRBJ1-1; D gene ambiguous. This CDR3 is 13 amino acids long. CDR1 WSHSY and CDR2 SAAADI come from the germline V gene. Trimming shortened V by 5 bases and J by 3 bases, and 10 bases separated the two germline ends. The CDR3 DNA sequence: TGCGCCAGCAGTAAAGCCGCCCACACTGAAGCTTTCTTT. Translated, it gives CASSKAAHTEAFF.

This rearrangement joins TRBV20-1 to TRBJ2-7, with D unresolved. CDR3 length: 13 amino acids. Germline V gene sequence: CDR1 DFQATT, CDR2 SNEGSKA (reference sequence). V was cut by 0 bases and J by 5 bases, with 11 bases left in between. The CDR3 protein is CSARDWFSDEQYF. In DNA, the CDR3 is TGCAGTGCTAGAGACTGGTTTTCAGACGAGCAGTACTTC.

The CDR3 loop is CASRRLAGGLNEQFF. CDR3 in DNA: TGTGCCAGCAGAAGACTAGCGGGGGGGTTAAATGAGCAGTTCTTC. This chain uses TRBV21-1 with TRBJ2-1; the D call TRBD2 from the table was never checked on the DNA. TRBV21-1 is recorded as a pseudogene. This CDR3 region has 15 residues.

The V and J genes are TRBV7-2 and TRBJ2-7; 8 positions agree with TRBD2. The ends lost 1 base at V and 10 bases at J; junction bases unmatched: 6. Germline V gene lookup returns CDR1 SGHTA and CDR2 FQGNSA. The CDR3 consists of 13 residues. The CDR3: CASSLGDGRAQYF. In nucleotides, the CDR3 is TGTGCCAGCAGCTTAGGAGACGGGAGGGCCCAGTACTTC.

A word on this clonotype: This clone may be a read error of a much larger clone one base away. The rearrangement links TRBV25-1 to TRBJ2-3; D may be TRBD1 (6 bases). Germline V gene sequence: CDR1 MGHDK, CDR2 SYGVNS. The CDR3 has 11 residues. In nucleotides, the CDR3 is TGTGCCGGCAGCCAGGGGGATACGCAGTATTTT. It is translated as CAGSQGDTQYF.

The CDR3 here is CAISEGTKYQETQYF. The DNA of the CDR3 is TGTGCCATCAGTGAGGGGACTAAGTACCAAGAGACCCAGTACTTC. The chain joins TRBV10-3 to TRBJ2-5; TRBD2 agrees at 7 bases. J was trimmed by 0 bases and V by 2 bases; bases with no gene match: 3. This CDR3 contains 15 residues. Germline V gives CDR1 ENHRY, CDR2 SYGVKD.

The rearrangement uses TRBV29-1 and TRBJ2-5; possibly TRBD1 for D (6 bases). This CDR3 region has 13 residues. CDR1 and CDR2 from the germline V gene are SQVTM and ANQGSEA. Trimming stripped 6 bases from V and 0 bases from J, with 11 bases between. The CDR3 protein is CSVAQGYQETQYF. CDR3 DNA: TGCAGCGTAGCTCAGGGGTACCAAGAGACCCAGTACTTC.

Only a few counts were recorded for this clonotype. Here the CDR3 DNA reads TGTGCCAGCAGTTTATCCCAGCCCGCCGGCTACACCTTC. It codes for CASSLSQPAGYTF. The rearrangement links TRBV28 to TRBJ1-2; the D is unclear. This CDR3 contains 13 residues. Germline V CDR1 and CDR2: MDHEN, SYDVKM. The ends were cut back, 1 base at V and 8 bases at J, with 11 bases in the middle.

The chain couples TRBV29-1 to TRBJ2-3; tentatively, D is TRBD1 (5 bases). Germline V gene sequence: CDR1 SQVTM, CDR2 ANQGSEA. V lost 7 bases, J lost 5 bases, and 16 bases lay in between. The CDR3 is 13 residues long. The CDR3 nucleotides are TGCAGCGCGAGCAGGGAATCGGGAGATACGCAGTATTTT. Residues: CSASRESGDTQYF.